Described below is a single T cell receptor beta chain sequence and its context. What it recognizes is unknown. A junction boundary mismatches the germline segment, possibly from a read error. This sample was included in a study of glioma-infiltrating T cells. Findings and limits, study-wide: Gliomas, especially low-grade, showed above-expected tissue-blood divergence; non-neoplastic patients showed below. Tissue and blood shared very few CDR3 sequences.

Using RNA template, CDR3s of TCR alpha and beta were amplified with iRepertoire arm-PCR. TCRdb processed the multiplex PCR reads anew with MiXCR; each CDR3 protein has one entry. The sample holds approximately 15,000 distinct CDR3 sequences, 58% seen once. The TCR comes from a human donor with low-grade glioma or glioblastoma, undergoing nonglioma brain surgery, or in good health (not recorded which). Sequenced sample: glioma tissue, nonneoplastic brain tissue, or PBMCs (not recorded which).

The CDR3 protein is CSARWRDYGYTF. CDR3 DNA sequence: TGCAGCGCTAGATGGAGAGACTATGGCTACACCTTC. The chain is built from TRBV20-1 and TRBJ1-2; D is unclear. This CDR3 comprises 12 residues. Germline V gene data show CDR1 as DFQATT and CDR2 as SNEGSKA (reference sequence).